These T cell receptor beta chains were read from a single sample in a study of STAT5B mutations in CD4+ large granular lymphocyte leukemia. Libraries were prepared by immunoSEQ multiplex PCR; TCRdb keeps only in-frame clonotypes and omits some of them. The sample shows fewer than 40,000 clones, roughly 82% of them seen only once. The sample was CD4+ T cells from blood buffy coats. The source of these receptors is a human donor in good health. CDR3s include the opening cysteine and the closing phenylalanine or tryptophan. Fields, in order: clone size, J gene, D gene, V gene, CDR3 DNA, CDR3 protein. D genes are given only for firm matches. Clone size is not always given. Where it is, it says once, few, many or a class for expanded clones.

>.|TRBJ2-7|.|TRBV6-5
TGTGCCAGCAGTTACGGTTCGGGGCTGCAACGCTACGAGCAGTACTTC
CASSYGSGLQRYEQYF
>once|TRBJ2-7|.|TRBV7-6
TGTGCCAGCAGGAACGGGGCCTCCTACGAGCAGTACTTC
CASRNGASYEQYF
>.|TRBJ1-2|TRBD1|TRBV5-4
TGTGCCAGCAGCCCTCCTCGGACAGGGGGCGTCTATGGCTACACCTTC
CASSPPRTGGVYGYTF
>.|TRBJ1-5|.|TRBV6-1
TGTGCCAGCAGACCACTTGCGGGCCTTCATCAGCCCCAGCATTTT
CASRPLAGLHQPQHF
>.|TRBJ2-1|TRBD2|TRBV6-4
TGTGCCAGCAGCGAAATAAGCGGGAGCGCGAATGAGCAGTTCTTC
CASSEISGSANEQFF
>.|TRBJ1-5|TRBD1|TRBV6-1
TGTGCCAGCAGTGAGTCGTGGGACAGGGTGAATCAGCCCCAGCATTTT
CASSESWDRVNQPQHF
>few|TRBJ2-3|.|TRBV2
TGTGCCAGCGGGGACGTGGGCACAGATACGCAGTATTTT
CASGDVGTDTQYF
>.|TRBJ1-1|.|TRBV7-8
TGTGCCAGCAGCATACAGGACTCCCACACTGAAGCTTTCTTT
CASSIQDSHTEAFF
>.|TRBJ2-1|TRBD2|TRBV7-9
TGTGCCAGCACCCTCTTCGGGGGGGCCTTGGGGAATGAGCAGTTCTTC
CASTLFGGALGNEQFF
>.|TRBJ1-6|TRBD1|TRBV6-1
TGTGCCAGCAGTGAAGTGGGGACAGGGGTTTCACCCCTCCACTTT
CASSEVGTGVSPLHF
>.|TRBJ2-4|.|TRBV5-4
TGTGCCGGTTCCGGGGGTCGGGGAGCCAAAAACATTCAGTACTTC
CAGSGGRGAKNIQYF
>.|TRBJ1-1|.|TRBV6-5
TGTGCCAGCAGCCCAGGGTGGAGAACTGAAGCTTTCTTT
CASSPGWRTEAFF
>.|TRBJ1-2|.|TRBV7-9
TGTGCCAGCAGCCGGGGGTCGGCTAACTATGGCTACACCTTC
CASSRGSANYGYTF
>.|TRBJ2-7|TRBD1|TRBV18
TGTGCCAGCTCACCACGCCGGGACAGCTCCTACGAGCAGTACTTC
CASSPRRDSSYEQYF
>.|TRBJ2-1|.|TRBV6-5
TGTGCCAGCAGTAGTGGATTGGGCCTTGTTGGAGAGCAGTTCTTC
CASSSGLGLVGEQFF
>.|TRBJ1-2|TRBD1|TRBV7-2
TGTGCCAGCAGCGGAAACAGGGGGCGGGATGGCTACACCTTC
CASSGNRGRDGYTF
>.|TRBJ2-1|TRBD2|TRBV7-9
TGTGCCAGCAGCCGCACGTTGGTAGCGGGAGACAATGAGCAGTTCTTC
CASSRTLVAGDNEQFF
>.|TRBJ1-1|.|TRBV25-1
TGTGCCAGCAGTGTGGGCACCAACACTGAAGCTTTCTTT
CASSVGTNTEAFF
>.|TRBJ2-1|TRBD1|TRBV11-1
TGTGCCAGCAGTACCGGACAGGGAAACAATGAGCAGTTCTTC
CASSTGQGNNEQFF
>.|TRBJ1-2|.|TRBV19
TGTGCCAGTAGTCCGGGGGCGGGTGGCTACACCTTC
CASSPGAGGYTF
>.|TRBJ1-1|TRBD1|TRBV6-6
TGTGCCAGCAGTTCGCACAGGGGTGGTGAAGCTTTCTTT
CASSSHRGGEAFF
>.|TRBJ2-1|.|TRBV5-4
TGTGCCAGCAGCTTGGATTTAACGAGCATCAATGAGCAGTTCTTC
CASSLDLTSINEQFF
>.|TRBJ1-1|.|TRBV10-3
TGTGCCATCAGGAAGGAGGGGCACACTGAAGCTTTCTTT
CAIRKEGHTEAFF
>.|TRBJ1-4|.|TRBV11-2
TGTGCCAGCAGCCTACAGGCAACTAATGAAAAACTGTTTTTT
CASSLQATNEKLFF
>.|TRBJ1-2|.|TRBV10-3
TGTGCCATCGGGCAGGCGAATGGCTACACCTTC
CAIGQANGYTF
>.|TRBJ1-5|.|TRBV19
TGTGCCAGTAGCGGAAATCAGGACAATCAGCCCCAGCATTTT
CASSGNQDNQPQHF
>.|TRBJ1-1|.|TRBV7-9
TGTGCCAGCAGCTTAGGCACCACTGAAGCTTTCTTT
CASSLGTTEAFF
>few|TRBJ1-1|TRBD1|TRBV5-6
TGTGCCAGCAGCCGGGGGACAGGGGAGAACACTGAAGCTTTCTTT
CASSRGTGENTEAFF
>.|TRBJ1-1|.|TRBV11-2
TGTGCCAGCAGCTTAGCCAGGGGCTTTGGTGAAGCTTTCTTT
CASSLARGFGEAFF
>.|TRBJ2-3|TRBD2|TRBV11-2
TGTGCCAGCAGCCCCCCGGGGGGGGATACGCAGTATTTT
CASSPPGGDTQYF
>once|TRBJ2-7|TRBD2|TRBV6-1
TGTGCCAGCAGTGAAGTGGAGGGAGGGCGGTACGAGCAGTACTTC
CASSEVEGGRYEQYF
>.|TRBJ1-2|.|TRBV10-3
TGTGCCATCAGATCACCAGCCGGGACACAAGGTGGCTACACCTTC
CAIRSPAGTQGGYTF
>.|TRBJ2-7|.|TRBV5-6
TGTGCCAGCAGCTTGAAAGGCAGCTACTCCTACGAGCAGTACTTC
CASSLKGSYSYEQYF
>.|TRBJ1-6|.|TRBV9
TGTGCCAGCAGCGTAGCGTCTATGGGGAATTCACCCCTCCACTTT
CASSVASMGNSPLHF
>.|TRBJ2-5|TRBD1|TRBV9
TGTGCCAGCAGCGGGGGACAGGGGGGTTTAGAGACCCAGTACTTC
CASSGGQGGLETQYF
>.|TRBJ2-1|.|TRBV30
TGTGCCTGGAGCGCCCCTACTGGGGGGAGTCTGGGGGAGCAGTTCTTC
CAWSAPTGGSLGEQFF
>.|TRBJ1-2|.|TRBV18
TGTGCCAGCTCACCATCGTGGGCGACGGCCCAGGGGAAAAACTATGGCTACACCTTC
CASSPSWATAQGKNYGYTF
>.|TRBJ1-1|.|TRBV19
TGTGCCAGTAGTACCAGGGACACTGAAGCTTTCTTT
CASSTRDTEAFF
>.|TRBJ1-1|TRBD1|TRBV18
TGTGCCAGCTCACCAATCCGAACAGGGGAGGGTACTGAAGCTTTCTTT
CASSPIRTGEGTEAFF
>once|TRBJ1-2|.|TRBV18
TGTGCCAGCTCACCATTAGGAAATTACTATGGCTACACCTTC
CASSPLGNYYGYTF
>.|TRBJ2-3|TRBD1|TRBV5-4
TGTGCCAGTGGACAGGGGGCCACAGATACGCAGTATTTT
CASGQGATDTQYF
>.|TRBJ2-7|.|TRBV30
TGTGCCTGGAGTGTAGGACCCAGGCAGTACTTC
CAWSVGPRQYF
>.|TRBJ1-1|.|TRBV5-4
TGTGCCAGCAGCTTGACAGGGTCCATGAACACTGAAGCTTTCTTT
CASSLTGSMNTEAFF
>.|TRBJ2-7|.|TRBV11-2
TGTGCCAGCAGCTTAGATAGCCAGTTTCAAGAGCAGTACTTC
CASSLDSQFQEQYF
>.|TRBJ1-1|.|TRBV20-1
TGCAGTGCTTGGAGGAACACTGAAGCTTTCTTT
CSAWRNTEAFF
>.|TRBJ1-4|.|TRBV18
TGTGCCAGCTCAGCACAGGGCGGTGACGCGGAACTGTTTTTT
CASSAQGGDAELFF
>.|TRBJ1-1|.|TRBV5-1
TGCGCCAGCAGCTTGGATGGCGTCGGCACTGAAGCTTTCTTT
CASSLDGVGTEAFF
>.|TRBJ1-1|.|TRBV28
TGTGCCAGCAGTAGTGGAGGGAACACTGAAGCTTTCTTT
CASSSGGNTEAFF
>.|TRBJ2-2|TRBD1|TRBV25-1
TGTGCCAGCAGTCATCAGGGGGCGACCGGGGAGCTGTTTTTT
CASSHQGATGELFF
>.|TRBJ2-7|TRBD1|TRBV11-3
TGTGCCAGCAGCTTCAGGACAGGGAGTGTGGACGAGCAGTACTTC
CASSFRTGSVDEQYF
>.|TRBJ2-7|.|TRBV11-2
TGTGCCAGCAGCTTAATTGTTTTAGCAGGGAAGAATGTCTACGAGCAGTACTTC
CASSLIVLAGKNVYEQYF
>few|TRBJ1-2|.|TRBV6-1
TGTGCCAGCAGTGAGTATGGGGCAGGATATGGCTACACCTTC
CASSEYGAGYGYTF
>.|TRBJ2-1|.|TRBV28
TGTGCCAGCAGTCCTCAGGGGGGGCAGGGGGCCAAGGTGAGGGATGAGCAGTTCTTC
CASSPQGGQGAKVRDEQFF